A selection of T cell receptor beta chains follows, all from one sample in a study of blood T cell repertoires in COVID-19. TCRdb's copy holds only in-frame clones and misses some; the assay was immunoSEQ multiplex PCR. The sample has under 350,000 clones; 85% are singletons. Sequencing was performed on peripheral blood. The receptors come from a human donor in a cohort sampled during active COVID-19. The CDR3 runs from the conserved cysteine through the conserved F or W. Fields, in order: J gene, D gene, V gene, clone size, CDR3 protein, CDR3 DNA. A D gene is named only where the DNA matches it firmly. For some rows the clone size is stated as once, few or many, or as a class when expanded; others skip it.

>TRBJ2-4|-|TRBV20-1|-
CSARLIGDQYF
TGCAGTGCTAGACTAATCGGGGATCAGTACTTC
>TRBJ2-5|-|TRBV5-1|-
CASSLGGGREETQYF
TGCGCCAGCAGCTTGGGAGGGGGACGGGAAGAGACCCAGTACTTC
>TRBJ1-6|-|TRBV30|few
CASHLGVGYNSPLHF
TGTGCCTCCCACCTCGGGGTTGGCTATAATTCACCCCTCCACTTT
>TRBJ2-1|-|TRBV7-8|-
CASSFRQIAYNEQFF
TGTGCCAGCAGCTTTCGACAGATCGCGTACAATGAGCAGTTCTTC
>TRBJ1-2|TRBD1|TRBV7-9|few
CASSHGGTGKFNYGYTF
TGTGCCAGCAGCCATGGAGGGACAGGAAAATTTAACTATGGCTACACCTTC
>TRBJ1-6|-|TRBV30|-
CAWRAQYNSPLHF
TGTGCCTGGAGAGCACAGTATAATTCACCCCTCCACTTT
>TRBJ2-7|TRBD1|TRBV7-9|once
CASSLGEPGQGANEQYF
TGTGCCAGCAGCTTAGGGGAACCGGGACAGGGGGCTAACGAGCAGTACTTC
>TRBJ2-4|-|TRBV6-5|-
CASSRGPHADIQYF
TGTGCCAGCAGTCGCGGGCCCCATGCGGACATTCAGTACTTC
>TRBJ1-1|TRBD1|TRBV6-2/TRBV6-3|once
CASSRGQGGTEAFF
TGTGCCAGCAGCCGAGGACAGGGAGGCACTGAAGCTTTCTTT
>TRBJ1-1|-|TRBV6-1|-
CASSEASTYTNTEAFF
TGTGCCAGCAGTGAAGCGAGCACCTATACGAACACTGAAGCTTTCTTT
>TRBJ2-7|-|TRBV5-6|-
CASSLAGEGAYEQYF
TGTGCCAGCAGCTTGGCCGGAGAGGGTGCCTACGAGCAGTACTTC
>TRBJ1-2|-|TRBV9|few
CASSVERGSNYGYTF
TGTGCCAGCAGCGTAGAAAGGGGGTCTAACTATGGCTACACCTTC